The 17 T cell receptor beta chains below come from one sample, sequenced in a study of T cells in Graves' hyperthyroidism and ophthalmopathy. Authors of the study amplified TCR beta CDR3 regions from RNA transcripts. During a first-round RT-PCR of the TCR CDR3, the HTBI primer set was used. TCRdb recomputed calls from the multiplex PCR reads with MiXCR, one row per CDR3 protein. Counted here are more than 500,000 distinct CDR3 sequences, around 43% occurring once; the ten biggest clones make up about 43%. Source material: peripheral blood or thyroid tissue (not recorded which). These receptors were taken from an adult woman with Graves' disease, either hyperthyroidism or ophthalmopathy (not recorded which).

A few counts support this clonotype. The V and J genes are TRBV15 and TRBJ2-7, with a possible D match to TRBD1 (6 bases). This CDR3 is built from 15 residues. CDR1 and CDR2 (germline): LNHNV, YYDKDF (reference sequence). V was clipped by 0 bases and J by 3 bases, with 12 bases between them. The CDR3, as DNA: TGTGCCACCAGCAGAGAAAGGCAGGGGAGCTACGAGCAGTACTTC. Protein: CATSRERQGSYEQYF.

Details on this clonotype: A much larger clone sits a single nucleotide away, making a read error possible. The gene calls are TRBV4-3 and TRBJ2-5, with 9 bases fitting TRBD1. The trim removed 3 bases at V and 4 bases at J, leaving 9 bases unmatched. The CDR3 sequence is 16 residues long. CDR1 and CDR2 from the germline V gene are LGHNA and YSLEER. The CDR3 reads CASSQAIDRGGETQYF. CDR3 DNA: TGCGCCAGCAGCCAGGCCATTGACAGGGGGGGAGAGACCCAGTACTTC.

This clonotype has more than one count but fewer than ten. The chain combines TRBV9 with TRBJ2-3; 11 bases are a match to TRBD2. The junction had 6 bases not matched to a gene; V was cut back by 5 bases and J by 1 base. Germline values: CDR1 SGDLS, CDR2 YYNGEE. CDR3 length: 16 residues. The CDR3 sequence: CASSQLAGAGTDTQYF. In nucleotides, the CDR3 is TGTGCCAGCAGTCAACTAGCGGGAGCGGGCACAGATACGCAGTATTTT.

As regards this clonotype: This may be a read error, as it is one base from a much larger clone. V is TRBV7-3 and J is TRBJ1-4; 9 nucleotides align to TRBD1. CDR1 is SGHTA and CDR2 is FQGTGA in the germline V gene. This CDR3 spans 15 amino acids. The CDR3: CASSPSGTGREKLVF. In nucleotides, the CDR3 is TGTGCCAGCAGCCCCTCCGGGACAGGGCGAGAAAAACTGGTTTTT.

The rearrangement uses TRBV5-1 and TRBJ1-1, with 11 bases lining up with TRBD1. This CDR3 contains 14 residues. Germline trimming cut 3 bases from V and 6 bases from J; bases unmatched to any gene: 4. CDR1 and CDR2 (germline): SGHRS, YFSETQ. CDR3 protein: CASSWTGGSAEAFF. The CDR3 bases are TGCGCCAGCAGCTGGACAGGGGGCTCCGCTGAAGCTTTCTTT.

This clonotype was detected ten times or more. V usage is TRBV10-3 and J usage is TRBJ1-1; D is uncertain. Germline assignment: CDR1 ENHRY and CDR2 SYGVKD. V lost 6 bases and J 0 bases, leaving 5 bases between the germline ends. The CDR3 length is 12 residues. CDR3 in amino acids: CAIRQLNTEAFF. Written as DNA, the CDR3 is TGTGCCATCAGGCAACTGAACACTGAAGCTTTCTTT.

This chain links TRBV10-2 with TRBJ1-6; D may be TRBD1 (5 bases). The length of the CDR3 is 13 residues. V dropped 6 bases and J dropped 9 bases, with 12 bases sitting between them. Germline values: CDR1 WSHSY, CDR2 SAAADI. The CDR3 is CASSQGDVSPLHF. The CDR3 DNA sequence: TGCGCCAGCAGCCAGGGTGATGTTTCACCCCTCCACTTT.

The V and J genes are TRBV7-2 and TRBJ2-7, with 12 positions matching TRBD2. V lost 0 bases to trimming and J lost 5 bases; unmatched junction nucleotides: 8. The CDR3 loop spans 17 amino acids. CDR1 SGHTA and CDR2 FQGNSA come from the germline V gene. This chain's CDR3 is CASSLAASGGARDEQYF. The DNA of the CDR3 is TGTGCCAGCAGCTTAGCGGCTAGCGGGGGGGCTCGTGACGAGCAGTACTTC.

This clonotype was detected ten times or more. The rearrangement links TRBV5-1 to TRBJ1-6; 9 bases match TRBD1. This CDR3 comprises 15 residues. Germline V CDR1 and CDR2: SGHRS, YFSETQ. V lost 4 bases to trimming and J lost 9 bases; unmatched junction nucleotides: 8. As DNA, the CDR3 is TGCGCCAGCAGCCTACAGGGGGCAGTCCCTTCACCCCTCCACTTT. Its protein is CASSLQGAVPSPLHF.

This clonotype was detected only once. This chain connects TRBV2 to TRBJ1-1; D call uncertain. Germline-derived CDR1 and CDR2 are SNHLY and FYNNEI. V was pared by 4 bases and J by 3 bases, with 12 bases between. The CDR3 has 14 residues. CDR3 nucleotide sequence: TGTGCCAGCAGTGCATCAGGTTCGGACACTGAAGCTTTCTTT. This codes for CASSASGSDTEAFF. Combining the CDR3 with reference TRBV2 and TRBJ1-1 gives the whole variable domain EPEVTQTPSHQVTQMGQEVILRCVPISNHLYFYWYRQILGQKVEFLVSFYNNEISEKSEIFDDQFSVERPDGSNFTLKIRSTKLEDSAMYFCASSASGSDTEAFFGQGTRLTVV.

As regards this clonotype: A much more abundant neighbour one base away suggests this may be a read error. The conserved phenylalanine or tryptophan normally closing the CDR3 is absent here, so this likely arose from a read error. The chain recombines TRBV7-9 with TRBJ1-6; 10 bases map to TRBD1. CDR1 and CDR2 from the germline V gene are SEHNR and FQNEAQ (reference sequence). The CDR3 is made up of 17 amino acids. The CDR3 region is CASSQPGTGEWNSPLHC. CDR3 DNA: TGCGCCAGCAGCCAACCGGGGACAGGGGAATGGAATTCACCCCTCCACTGT.

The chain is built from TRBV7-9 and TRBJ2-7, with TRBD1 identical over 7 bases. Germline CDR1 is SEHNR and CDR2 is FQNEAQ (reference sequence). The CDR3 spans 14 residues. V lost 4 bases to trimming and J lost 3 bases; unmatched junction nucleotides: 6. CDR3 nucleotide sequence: TGTGCCAGCAGCTCCGGGACAGTTCGCTACGAGCAGTACTTC. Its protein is CASSSGTVRYEQYF.

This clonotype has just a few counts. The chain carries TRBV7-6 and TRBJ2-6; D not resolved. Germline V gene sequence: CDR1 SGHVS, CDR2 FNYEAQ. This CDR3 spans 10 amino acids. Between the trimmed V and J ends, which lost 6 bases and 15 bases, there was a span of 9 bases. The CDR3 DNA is TGTGCCAGCAGTTCCCACCCCCTGACTTTC. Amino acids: CASSSHPLTF.

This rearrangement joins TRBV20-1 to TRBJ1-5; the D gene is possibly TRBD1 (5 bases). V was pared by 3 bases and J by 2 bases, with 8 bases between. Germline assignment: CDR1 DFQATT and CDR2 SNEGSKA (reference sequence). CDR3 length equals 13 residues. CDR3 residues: CSASRGGNQPQHF. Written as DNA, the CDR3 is TGCAGTGCTAGTAGGGGAGGCAATCAGCCCCAGCATTTT.

CDR3 nucleotide sequence: TGTGCCAGCAGCGTAGACAGGCCGGCCGGCACTGAAGCTTTCTTT. This sequence encodes CASSVDRPAGTEAFF. This rearrangement joins TRBV9 to TRBJ1-1, with D possibly TRBD1 on 5 matching bases. Between the trimmed V and J ends, which lost 0 bases and 4 bases, there was a span of 13 bases. The V gene's germline CDR1 is SGDLS and CDR2 YYNGEE. The CDR3 covers 15 residues.

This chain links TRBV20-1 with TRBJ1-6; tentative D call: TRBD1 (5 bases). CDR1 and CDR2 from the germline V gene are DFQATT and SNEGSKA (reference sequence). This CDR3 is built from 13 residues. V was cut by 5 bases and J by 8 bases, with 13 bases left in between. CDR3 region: CSARRGIDSPLHF. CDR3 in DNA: TGCAGTGCTCGCCGGGGGATAGATTCACCCCTCCACTTT.

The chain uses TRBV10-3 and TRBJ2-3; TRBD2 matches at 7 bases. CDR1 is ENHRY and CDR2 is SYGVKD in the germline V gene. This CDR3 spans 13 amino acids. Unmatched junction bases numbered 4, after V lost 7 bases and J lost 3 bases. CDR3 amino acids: CAITLSGTDTQYF. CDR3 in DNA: TGTGCCATCACCCTTAGCGGGACAGATACGCAGTATTTT.